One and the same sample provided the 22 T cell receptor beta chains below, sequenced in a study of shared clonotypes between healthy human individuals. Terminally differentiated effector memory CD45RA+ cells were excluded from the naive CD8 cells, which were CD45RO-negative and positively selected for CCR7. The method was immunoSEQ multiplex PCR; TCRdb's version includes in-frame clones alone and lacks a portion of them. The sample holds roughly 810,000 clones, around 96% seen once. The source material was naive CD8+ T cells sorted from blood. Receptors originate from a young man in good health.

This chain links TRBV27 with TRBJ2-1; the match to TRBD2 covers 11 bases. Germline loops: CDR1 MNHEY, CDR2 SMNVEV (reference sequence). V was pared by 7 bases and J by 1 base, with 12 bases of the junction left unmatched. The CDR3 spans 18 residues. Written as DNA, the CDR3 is TGTGCCAGCAATCCCCGCCCCGGGACTAGCGGATCCTACAATGAGCAGTTCTTC. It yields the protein CASNPRPGTSGSYNEQFF.

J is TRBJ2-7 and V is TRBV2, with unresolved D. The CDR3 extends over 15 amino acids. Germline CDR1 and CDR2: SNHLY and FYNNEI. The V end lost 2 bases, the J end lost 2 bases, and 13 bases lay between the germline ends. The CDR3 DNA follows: TGTGCCAGCAGTGAATGGCAGCCTGGACCCTACGAGCAGTACTTC. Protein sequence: CASSEWQPGPYEQYF. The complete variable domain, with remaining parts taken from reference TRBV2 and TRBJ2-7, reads EPEVTQTPSHQVTQMGQEVILRCVPISNHLYFYWYRQILGQKVEFLVSFYNNEISEKSEIFDDQFSVERPDGSNFTLKIRSTKLEDSAMYFCASSEWQPGPYEQYFGPGTRLTVT.

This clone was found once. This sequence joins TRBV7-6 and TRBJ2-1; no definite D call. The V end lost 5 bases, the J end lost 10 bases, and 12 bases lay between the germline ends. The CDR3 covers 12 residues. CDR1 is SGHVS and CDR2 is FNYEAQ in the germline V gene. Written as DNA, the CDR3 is TGTGCCAGCAGCCCGCCAAAATGGGAGCAGTTCTTC. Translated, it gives CASSPPKWEQFF.

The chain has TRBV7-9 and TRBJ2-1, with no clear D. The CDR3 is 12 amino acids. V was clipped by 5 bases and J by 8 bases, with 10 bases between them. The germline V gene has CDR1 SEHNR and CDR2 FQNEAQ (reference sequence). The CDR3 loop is CASSRPPHEQFF. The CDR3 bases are TGTGCCAGCAGCCGACCCCCACATGAGCAGTTCTTC. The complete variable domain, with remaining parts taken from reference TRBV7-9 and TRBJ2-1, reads DTGVSQNPRHKITKRGQNVTFRCDPISEHNRLYWYRQTLGQGPEFLTYFQNEAQLEKSRLLSDRFSAERPKGSFSTLEIQRTEQGDSAMYLCASSRPPHEQFFGPGTRLTVL.

The CDR3 here is CASALTSGVYNEQFF. The CDR3 DNA follows: TGTGCCAGCGCCTTGACTAGCGGGGTCTACAATGAGCAGTTCTTC. This chain uses TRBV7-8 with TRBJ2-1; 11 bases are a match to TRBD2. Losses at the gene ends were 8 bases for V and 3 bases for J; bases not matched to a gene: 6. The CDR3 is 15 amino acids. The germline V gene has CDR1 SGHVS and CDR2 FQNEAQ.

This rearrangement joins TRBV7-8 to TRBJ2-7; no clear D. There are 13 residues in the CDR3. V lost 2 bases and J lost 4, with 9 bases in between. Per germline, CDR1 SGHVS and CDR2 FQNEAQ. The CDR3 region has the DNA TGTGCCAGCAGCTTAAGGGTCGTATACGAGCAGTACTTC. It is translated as CASSLRVVYEQYF. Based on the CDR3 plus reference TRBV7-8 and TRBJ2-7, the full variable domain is GAGVSQSPRYKVAKRGQDVALRCDPISGHVSLFWYQQALGQGPEFLTYFQNEAQLDKSGLPSDRFFAERPEGSVSTLKIQRTQQEDSAVYLCASSLRVVYEQYFGPGTRLTVT.

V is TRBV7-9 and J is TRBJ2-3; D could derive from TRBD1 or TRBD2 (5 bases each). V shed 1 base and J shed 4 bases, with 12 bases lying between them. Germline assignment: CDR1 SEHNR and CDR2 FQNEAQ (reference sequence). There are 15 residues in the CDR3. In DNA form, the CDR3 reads TGTGCCAGCAGCTTAGGGGACGCAATCCCAGATACGCAGTATTTT. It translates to CASSLGDAIPDTQYF.

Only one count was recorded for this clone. CDR3 DNA sequence: TGTGCCAGCAGCTTAGTAGACCATCAGCCCCAGCATTTT. Translating gives CASSLVDHQPQHF. V and J are TRBV7-9 and TRBJ1-5; D is unresolved. Trimming took 1 base from V and 5 from J, leaving 6 bases between them. There are 13 residues in the CDR3. The germline CDR1 and CDR2 sequences are SEHNR and FQNEAQ (reference sequence).

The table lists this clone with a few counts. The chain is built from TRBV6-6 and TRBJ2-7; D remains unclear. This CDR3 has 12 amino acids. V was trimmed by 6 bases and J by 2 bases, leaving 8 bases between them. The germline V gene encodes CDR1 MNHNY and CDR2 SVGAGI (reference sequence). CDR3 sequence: CASSLHPYEQYF. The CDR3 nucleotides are TGTGCCAGCAGCCTACACCCCTACGAGCAGTACTTC.

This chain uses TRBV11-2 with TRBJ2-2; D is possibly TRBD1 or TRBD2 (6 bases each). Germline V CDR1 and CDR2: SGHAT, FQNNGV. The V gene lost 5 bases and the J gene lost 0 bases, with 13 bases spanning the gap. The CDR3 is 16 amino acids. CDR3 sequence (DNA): TGTGCCAGCAGCACCCTCCGGGGGCCGAACACCGGGGAGCTGTTTTTT. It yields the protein CASSTLRGPNTGELFF. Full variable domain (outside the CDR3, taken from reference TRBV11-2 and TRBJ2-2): EAGVAQSPRYKIIEKRQSVAFWCNPISGHATLYWYQQILGQGPKLLIQFQNNGVVDDSQLPKDRFSAERLKGVDSTLKIQPAKLEDSAVYLCASSTLRGPNTGELFFGEGSRLTVL.

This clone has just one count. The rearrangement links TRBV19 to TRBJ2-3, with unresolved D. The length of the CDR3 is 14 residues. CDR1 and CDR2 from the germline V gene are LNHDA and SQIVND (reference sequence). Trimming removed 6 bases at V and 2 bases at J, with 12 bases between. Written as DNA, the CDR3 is TGTGCCAGTAGCTTAGTGGCTCACACAGATACGCAGTATTTT. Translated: CASSLVAHTDTQYF.

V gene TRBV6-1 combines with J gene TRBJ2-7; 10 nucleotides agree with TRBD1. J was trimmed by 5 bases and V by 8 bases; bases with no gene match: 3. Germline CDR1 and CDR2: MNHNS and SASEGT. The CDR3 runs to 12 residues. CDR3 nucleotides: TGTGCCAGCGGACAGGGGGTAGACGAGCAGTACTTC. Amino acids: CASGQGVDEQYF.

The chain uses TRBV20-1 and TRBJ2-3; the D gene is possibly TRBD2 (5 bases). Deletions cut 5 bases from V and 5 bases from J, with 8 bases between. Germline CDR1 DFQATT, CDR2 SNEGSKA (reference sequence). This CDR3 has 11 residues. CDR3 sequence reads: CSAPRGDTQYF. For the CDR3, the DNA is TGCAGTGCTCCTCGGGGAGATACGCAGTATTTT.

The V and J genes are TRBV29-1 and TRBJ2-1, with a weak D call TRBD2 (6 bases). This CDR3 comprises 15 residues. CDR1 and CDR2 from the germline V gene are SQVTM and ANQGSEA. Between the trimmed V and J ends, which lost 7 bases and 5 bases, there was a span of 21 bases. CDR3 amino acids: CSGLRAGKANNEQFF. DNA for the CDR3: TGCAGCGGTCTCCGGGCGGGAAAGGCGAACAATGAGCAGTTCTTC.

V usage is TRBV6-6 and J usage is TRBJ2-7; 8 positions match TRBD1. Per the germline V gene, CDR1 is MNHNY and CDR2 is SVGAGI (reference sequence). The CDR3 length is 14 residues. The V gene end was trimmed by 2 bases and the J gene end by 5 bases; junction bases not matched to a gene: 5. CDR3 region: CASSYPDRGDEQYF. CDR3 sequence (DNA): TGTGCCAGCAGTTACCCAGACAGGGGCGACGAGCAGTACTTC.

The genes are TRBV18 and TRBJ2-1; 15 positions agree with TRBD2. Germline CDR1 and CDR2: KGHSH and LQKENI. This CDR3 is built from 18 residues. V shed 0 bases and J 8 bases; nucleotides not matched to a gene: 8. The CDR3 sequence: CASSPPRTSGRAGDEQFF. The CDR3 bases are TGTGCCAGCTCACCACCGAGGACTAGCGGGAGGGCCGGGGATGAGCAGTTCTTC.

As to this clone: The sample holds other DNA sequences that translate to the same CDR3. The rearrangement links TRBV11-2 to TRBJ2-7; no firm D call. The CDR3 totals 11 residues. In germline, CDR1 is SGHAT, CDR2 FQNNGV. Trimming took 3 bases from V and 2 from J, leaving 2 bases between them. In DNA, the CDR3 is TGTGCCAGCAGCTTGACCTACGAGCAGTACTTC. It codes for CASSLTYEQYF.

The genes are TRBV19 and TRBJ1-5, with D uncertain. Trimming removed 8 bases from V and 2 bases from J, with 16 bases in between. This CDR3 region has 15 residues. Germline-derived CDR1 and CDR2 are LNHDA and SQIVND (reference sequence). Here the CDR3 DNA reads TGTGCCAGTGGCCTAATCTCTTTAGGCAATCAGCCCCAGCATTTT. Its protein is CASGLISLGNQPQHF.

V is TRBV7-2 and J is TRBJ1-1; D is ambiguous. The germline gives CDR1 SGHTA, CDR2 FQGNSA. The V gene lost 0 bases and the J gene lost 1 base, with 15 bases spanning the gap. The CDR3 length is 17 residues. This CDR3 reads CASSLAGFGNPNTEAFF. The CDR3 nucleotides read TGTGCCAGCAGCTTAGCGGGTTTTGGCAACCCGAACACTGAAGCTTTCTTT.

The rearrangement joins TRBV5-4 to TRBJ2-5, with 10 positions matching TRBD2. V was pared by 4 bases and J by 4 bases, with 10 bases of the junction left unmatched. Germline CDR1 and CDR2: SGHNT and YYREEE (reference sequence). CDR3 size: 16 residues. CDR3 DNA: TGTGCCAGCAGCGATGGACTAGCGGAGGTGGGAGAGACCCAGTACTTC. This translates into CASSDGLAEVGETQYF.

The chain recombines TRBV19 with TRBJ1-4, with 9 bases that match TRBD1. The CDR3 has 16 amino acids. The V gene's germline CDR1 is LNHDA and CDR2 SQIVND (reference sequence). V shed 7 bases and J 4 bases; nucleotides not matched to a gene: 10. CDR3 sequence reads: CASNKPGQGFNEKLFF. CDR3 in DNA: TGTGCCAGTAACAAACCCGGACAGGGGTTTAATGAAAAACTGTTTTTT.

CDR3 loop: CASSTQLAGASYEQYF. The CDR3, as DNA: TGTGCCAGCAGCACCCAACTAGCGGGAGCCTCCTACGAGCAGTACTTC. The rearrangement joins TRBV7-9 to TRBJ2-7; 11 bases map to TRBD2. V gave up 5 bases and J gave up 0 bases; unmatched junction bases: 6. CDR1 and CDR2 (germline): SEHNR, FQNEAQ (reference sequence). This CDR3 is 16 amino acids long.